These 27 T cell receptor beta chains came from one sample sequenced in a study of OX40 agonist ivuxolimab in advanced cancers. The method was immunoSEQ multiplex PCR; TCRdb's version includes in-frame clones alone and lacks a portion of them. Among 75,000 or so clones listed, 84% were seen once. Material: CD4+ or CD8+ T cells sorted from blood, obtained in a trial of the OX40 agonist ivuxolimab. These receptors originate from an adult with an advanced solid tumor such as melanoma, head and neck, liver or kidney cancer.

This clone was observed once. This chain joins TRBV25-1 and TRBJ1-1; TRBD1 is a possible D gene (6 bases). The ends were cut back, 4 bases at V and 3 bases at J, with 15 bases in the middle. This CDR3 is 15 amino acids long. Germline assignment: CDR1 MGHDK and CDR2 SYGVNS. The CDR3 DNA reads TGTGCCAGCAGTGGGTTCCCGGACAGTTACACTGAAGCTTTCTTT. Encoded protein: CASSGFPDSYTEAFF.

This chain connects TRBV5-6 to TRBJ2-1; D unresolved. V lost 6 bases and J lost 2, with 15 bases in between. The germline V gene encodes CDR1 SGHDT and CDR2 YYEEEE. The CDR3 consists of 15 residues. The CDR3 sequence is CASTKDLLTYNEQFF. Here the CDR3 DNA reads TGTGCCAGCACTAAGGACCTCCTCACCTACAATGAGCAGTTCTTC.

The chain combines TRBV7-9 with TRBJ2-5; 7 nucleotides align to TRBD1. The CDR3 runs 15 residues. V lost 5 bases to trimming and J lost 1 base; unmatched junction nucleotides: 7. Germline CDR1 reads SEHNR; CDR2 reads FQNEAQ (reference sequence). CDR3 sequence (DNA): TGTGCCAGCAGCGCAAGACAGGGCATCCAAGAGACCCAGTACTTC. Its translation: CASSARQGIQETQYF.

The chain is built from TRBV7-9 and TRBJ2-3; D is uncertain. CDR3 size: 13 residues. The V and J ends lost 3 bases and 0 bases respectively, with 4 bases between them. CDR1 and CDR2 (germline): SEHNR, FQNEAQ (reference sequence). The DNA of the CDR3 is TGTGCCAGCAGCTTCGTTAGCACAGATACGCAGTATTTT. It yields the protein CASSFVSTDTQYF.

This clone was detected only once. This chain connects TRBV14 to TRBJ2-3; no firm D call. CDR3 length: 11 residues. V lost 2 bases and J lost 5, with 2 bases in between. Germline values: CDR1 SGHDN, CDR2 FVKESK. Here the CDR3 DNA reads TGTGCCAGCAGCCAATTAGATACGCAGTATTTT. Protein: CASSQLDTQYF.

The chain combines TRBV30 with TRBJ1-4, with 9 nucleotides matching TRBD1. The CDR3 has 15 residues. The trim removed 3 bases at V and 7 bases at J, leaving 9 bases unmatched. The germline CDR1 and CDR2 sequences are GTSNPN and SVGIG (reference sequence). The CDR3 sequence: CAWRTTQGAGEKLFF. As DNA, the CDR3 is TGTGCCTGGAGGACAACACAGGGGGCAGGTGAAAAACTGTTTTTT.

The V call is TRBV5-4, the J call TRBJ1-1, with 10 bases matching TRBD1. The CDR3 sequence is 16 residues long. The V gene end was trimmed by 4 bases and the J gene end by 5 bases; junction bases not matched to a gene: 11. Germline V gene lookup returns CDR1 SGHNT and CDR2 YYREEE (reference sequence). The DNA for the CDR3 is TGTGCCAGCAGCCCACTCGGAGGGACAGGGGTGACTGAAGCTTTCTTT. Protein product: CASSPLGGTGVTEAFF.

This sequence joins TRBV5-1 and TRBJ2-7; no definite D call. CDR3 length: 13 residues. V lost 6 bases, J lost 7 bases, and 17 bases lay in between. From germline, CDR1 is SGHRS and CDR2 YFSETQ. CDR3: CASTSRTPGEQYF. DNA for the CDR3: TGCGCCAGCACCTCAAGGACCCCTGGGGAGCAGTACTTC.

V and J are TRBV6-5 and TRBJ1-1; 8 bases are a match to TRBD1. The CDR3 is 16 amino acids. The V and J ends lost 3 bases and 3 bases, in that order; junction bases with no gene match: 9. Looked up from germline, CDR1 is MNHEY and CDR2 is SVGAGI. The CDR3 region is CASSYGTGGADTEAFF. For the CDR3, the DNA is TGTGCCAGCAGTTATGGGACAGGTGGGGCGGACACTGAAGCTTTCTTT.

This chain connects TRBV5-1 to TRBJ2-5; D is ambiguous. Trimming took off 1 base at V and 5 bases at J, with 12 bases between the two ends. This CDR3 has 14 amino acids. CDR1 SGHRS and CDR2 YFSETQ come from the germline V gene. CDR3 in DNA: TGCGCCAGCAGCTTGCCAGAAGGGCGGGAGACCCAGTACTTC. Translation gives CASSLPEGRETQYF.

This chain links TRBV4-1 with TRBJ2-3; 12 nucleotides match TRBD2. Losses at the gene ends were 0 bases for V and 3 bases for J; bases not matched to a gene: 4. The length of the CDR3 is 17 residues. Germline lookup yields CDR1 MGHRA and CDR2 YSYEKL. The CDR3 DNA sequence: TGCGCCAGCAGCCAAGATTCTAGCGGGGGGGCGACAGATACGCAGTATTTT. Translated, it gives CASSQDSSGGATDTQYF.

The V gene is TRBV11-2, the J gene TRBJ2-7; tentatively, D is TRBD1 or TRBD2 (5 bases each). V was shortened by 1 base and J by 0 bases, with 10 bases between the two germline ends. The germline gives CDR1 SGHAT, CDR2 FQNNGV. This CDR3 region has 15 residues. DNA for the CDR3: TGTGCCAGCAGCTTAGTGGCAGGGAGCTCCTACGAGCAGTACTTC. This gives the protein CASSLVAGSSYEQYF.

The V and J genes are TRBV6-1 and TRBJ2-7; D remains unclear. The CDR3 length is 16 residues. The V and J ends lost 2 bases and 3 bases respectively, with 17 bases between them. Germline CDR1 is MNHNS and CDR2 is SASEGT. The CDR3 DNA is TGTGCCAGCAGTGAACCCTTTCAGAGGAGAGACTACGAGCAGTACTTC. Amino acids: CASSEPFQRRDYEQYF.

The chain is built from TRBV7-2 and TRBJ2-7; TRBD1 is a possible D gene (8 bases). Trimming removed 1 base from V and 7 bases from J, with 20 bases in between. The CDR3 totals 16 residues. The germline V gene encodes CDR1 SGHTA and CDR2 FQGNSA. DNA for the CDR3: TGTGCCAGCAGCTTAGAGCCGGCCAGGGGGCGGGGGGAGCAGTACTTC. Translated, it gives CASSLEPARGRGEQYF.

V is TRBV29-1 and J is TRBJ2-1; TRBD1 matches 11 bases. The V and J ends lost 0 bases and 5 bases, in that order; junction bases with no gene match: 6. The CDR3 sequence is 16 residues long. Germline loops: CDR1 SQVTM, CDR2 ANQGSEA. CDR3 sequence reads: CSVEDPPGQGDNEQFF. The CDR3 DNA follows: TGCAGCGTTGAAGACCCACCGGGACAGGGGGACAATGAGCAGTTCTTC.

The rearrangement uses TRBV2 and TRBJ2-3; the D is unclear. The CDR3 covers 14 residues. V was shortened by 5 bases and J by 1 base, with 10 bases between the two germline ends. Germline CDR1 is SNHLY and CDR2 is FYNNEI. Written as DNA, the CDR3 is TGTGCCAGCAGTAGCCGGCTACGCACAGATACGCAGTATTTT. It yields the protein CASSSRLRTDTQYF.

The chain couples TRBV5-6 to TRBJ2-7; no firm D call. Germline V lookup: CDR1 SGHDT, CDR2 YYEEEE. Deletions cut 4 bases from V and 2 bases from J, with 7 bases between. The CDR3 consists of 12 residues. In DNA, the CDR3 is TGTGCCAGCAGCCCGGGTGCCTACGAGCAGTACTTC. Translated, it gives CASSPGAYEQYF.

The J gene is TRBJ2-2, the V gene TRBV5-8, with unresolved D. From germline, CDR1 is SGHTS and CDR2 YDEGEE. The CDR3 extends over 15 amino acids. V lost 2 bases to trimming and J lost 2 bases, with 10 bases between them. The DNA of the CDR3 is TGTGCCAGCAGCTTCCTCCGGGTTAACACCGGGGAGCTGTTTTTT. The encoded protein is CASSFLRVNTGELFF.

This chain links TRBV18 with TRBJ1-1, with TRBD1 matching 9 bases. Germline V lookup: CDR1 KGHSH, CDR2 LQKENI. The CDR3 is 14 amino acids. V was clipped by 6 bases and J by 3 bases; unmatched bases: 5. CDR3 nucleotide sequence: TGTGCCAGCTCCGCCCGACAGGGGGACACTGAAGCTTTCTTT. Protein sequence: CASSARQGDTEAFF.

In regard to this clone: The junction and the germline gene differ at one end; a read error may be behind it. V usage is TRBV5-6 and J usage is TRBJ2-5; D might be TRBD2 (6 bases). Germline values: CDR1 SGHDT, CDR2 YYEEEE. CDR3 size: 17 residues. CDR3 in DNA: TGTGCCGGCAGCTCGCCTCGACCTACGCGGGATAGGGAGACCCAGTACTTC. Amino acids: CAGSSPRPTRDRETQYF.

V usage is TRBV6-5 and J usage is TRBJ2-1; possibly TRBD2 for D (5 bases). CDR3 length equals 14 residues. CDR1 and CDR2 (germline): MNHEY, SVGAGI. With 6 bases removed from V and 3 bases from J, the gap between germline ends came to 12 bases. The CDR3 coding sequence is TGTGCCAGCAGCCTTTCTCGGGGCTACAATGAGCAGTTCTTC. As protein: CASSLSRGYNEQFF.

V is TRBV2 and J is TRBJ1-1; D gene uncertain. CDR1 is SNHLY and CDR2 is FYNNEI in the germline V gene. The V gene lost 7 bases and the J gene lost 7 bases, with 13 bases spanning the gap. The CDR3 sequence is 12 residues long. CDR3 nucleotide sequence: TGTGCCAGCACCACTAGACATCGTGAAGCTTTCTTT. Protein: CASTTRHREAFF.

Details on this clone: Compared with germline, one end of the junction differs, possibly owing to a read error. The chain joins TRBV5-3 to TRBJ2-7; D uncertain. TRBV5-3 is assigned to the ORF class and has an uncertain function. This CDR3 is built from 12 residues. The chain's CDR3 is CASSLRDDEQYF. CDR3 in DNA: TGTGCCAGCAGCTTGCGTGACGACGAGCAGTACTTC.

The genes are TRBV7-2 and TRBJ1-5; no definite D call. Germline V gene sequence: CDR1 SGHTA, CDR2 FQGNSA. V lost 1 base and J 3 bases, leaving 4 bases between the germline ends. CDR3 size: 13 residues. This CDR3 is CASSLEINQPQHF. CDR3 in DNA: TGTGCCAGCAGCTTAGAGATCAATCAGCCCCAGCATTTT.

This clone was counted only a few times. The chain has TRBV4-1 and TRBJ1-6, with 10 bases aligning to TRBD1. Unmatched junction bases numbered 8, after V lost 7 bases and J lost 8 bases. This CDR3 spans 15 amino acids. Germline V gene lookup returns CDR1 MGHRA and CDR2 YSYEKL. The CDR3 coding sequence is TGCGCCAGCAACAGTCCGGGACAGGGGTATTCACCCCTCCACTTT. This gives the protein CASNSPGQGYSPLHF.

The chain couples TRBV4-3 to TRBJ1-6; 8 bases fit TRBD1. V lost 1 base, J lost 8 bases, and 7 bases stayed unmatched. The CDR3 spans 16 residues. Germline V gene sequence: CDR1 LGHNA, CDR2 YSLEER. CDR3 nucleotides: TGCGCCAGCAGCCAAGTCACCGGGACAGGTTATTCACCCCTCCACTTT. It translates to CASSQVTGTGYSPLHF.

V gene TRBV19 combines with J gene TRBJ1-2, with 11 bases lining up with TRBD1. V was pared by 1 base and J by 8 bases, with 3 bases of the junction left unmatched. The CDR3 runs 14 residues. CDR1 LNHDA and CDR2 SQIVND come from the germline V gene (reference sequence). The CDR3: CASSIGGQGDGYTF. In nucleotides, the CDR3 is TGTGCCAGTAGTATAGGGGGACAGGGGGACGGCTACACCTTC.